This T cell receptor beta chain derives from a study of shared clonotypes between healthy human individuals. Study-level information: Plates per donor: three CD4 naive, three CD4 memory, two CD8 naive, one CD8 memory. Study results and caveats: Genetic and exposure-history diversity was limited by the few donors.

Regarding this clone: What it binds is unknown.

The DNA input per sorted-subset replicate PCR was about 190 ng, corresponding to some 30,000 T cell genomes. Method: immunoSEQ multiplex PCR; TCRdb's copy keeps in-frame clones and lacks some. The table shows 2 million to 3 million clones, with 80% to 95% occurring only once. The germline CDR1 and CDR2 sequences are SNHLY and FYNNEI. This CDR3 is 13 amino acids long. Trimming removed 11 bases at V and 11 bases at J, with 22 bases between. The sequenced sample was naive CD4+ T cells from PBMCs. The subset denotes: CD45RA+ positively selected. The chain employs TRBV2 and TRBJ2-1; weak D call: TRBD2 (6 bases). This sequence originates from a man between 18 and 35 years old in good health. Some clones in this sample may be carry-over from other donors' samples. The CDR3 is CAGRLVQSGKQFF. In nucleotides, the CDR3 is TGTGCCGGCCGACTAGTCCAATCGGGGAAGCAGTTCTTC.